One and the same sample provided the 10 T cell receptor beta chains below, sequenced in a study of blood T cell repertoires in COVID-19. Measured with immunoSEQ multiplex PCR; TCRdb has only the in-frame clones, and not every one. The sample shows almost 350,000 clones, roughly 90% of them seen only once. The sequenced material came from PBMCs or T cells enriched from blood (not recorded which). The source is a woman aged 30 to 39 who had been exposed to COVID-19.

V usage is TRBV11-3 and J usage is TRBJ2-7, with D unresolved. V lost 3 bases and J lost 7, with 7 bases in between. This CDR3 is 11 amino acids long. Germline CDR1 is SGHNT and CDR2 is YENEEA. CDR3 coding DNA: TGTGCCAGCAGCTTTAACAAGGAGCAGTACTTC. Its protein product is CASSFNKEQYF.

Only one count was recorded for this clone. The chain carries TRBV28 and TRBJ2-3; possible D gene TRBD1, 6 bases. Trimming took off 1 base at V and 4 bases at J, with 9 bases between the two ends. This CDR3 comprises 14 residues. Germline assignment: CDR1 MDHEN and CDR2 SYDVKM. The CDR3, as DNA: TGTGCCAGCAGTTTATATCAGGGGCCAGATACGCAGTATTTT. It specifies CASSLYQGPDTQYF.

The V gene is TRBV5-1, the J gene TRBJ2-1; TRBD2 matches 9 bases. This CDR3 region has 15 residues. Germline CDR1 and CDR2: SGHRS and YFSETQ. V shed 4 bases, J shed 8 bases, and the junction held 10 bases outside the gene matches. The CDR3 sequence: CASSPREGLSDEQFF. The DNA of the CDR3 is TGCGCCAGCAGCCCGCGGGAGGGCCTTTCCGATGAGCAGTTCTTC.

Here the CDR3 DNA reads TGCGCCAGCAGGAGCGGGAATGAGCAGTTCTTC. This codes for CASRSGNEQFF. The chain is built from TRBV5-1 and TRBJ2-1; D may be TRBD2 (6 bases). Per germline, CDR1 SGHRS and CDR2 YFSETQ. Trimming stripped 5 bases from V and 7 bases from J, with 7 bases between. The CDR3 loop spans 11 amino acids.

V usage is TRBV7-9 and J usage is TRBJ1-2; D gene unclear. Germline assignment: CDR1 SEHNR and CDR2 FQNEAQ (reference sequence). With 2 bases removed from V and 7 bases from J, the gap between germline ends came to 2 bases. This CDR3 comprises 10 residues. The CDR3 region has the DNA TGTGCCAGCAGCTTACGTGGCTACACCTTC. This translates into CASSLRGYTF.

The chain joins TRBV28 to TRBJ2-7; 7 bases map to TRBD1. This CDR3 region has 13 residues. V lost 6 bases and J lost 4; bases outside the gene matches: 6. Looked up from germline, CDR1 is MDHEN and CDR2 is SYDVKM. The CDR3 loop reads CASRSGTEYEQYF. In DNA, the CDR3 is TGTGCCAGCAGGTCCGGGACAGAGTACGAGCAGTACTTC.

The chain employs TRBV5-1 and TRBJ2-3; D is ambiguous. Germline CDR1 reads SGHRS; CDR2 reads YFSETQ. Trimming stripped 0 bases from V and 4 bases from J, with 9 bases between. The CDR3 is 14 amino acids. The DNA for the CDR3 is TGCGCCAGCAGCTTGGACAGAGTGGCAGATACGCAGTATTTT. Protein product: CASSLDRVADTQYF.

As regards this clone: A read error may produce the germline difference seen at one junction end. The rearrangement joins TRBV3-1 (or the pseudogene TRBV3-2) to TRBJ1-2; TRBD1 agrees at 7 bases. Looked up from germline, CDR1 is LGHDT and CDR2 is YNNKEL (reference sequence). The CDR3 contains 15 residues. The CDR3 protein is CASTQGGQPNYGYTF. In DNA form, the CDR3 reads TGTGCCAGCACCCAAGGGGGACAGCCGAACTATGGCTACACCTTC.

V and J are TRBV7-3 and TRBJ2-3; 9 bases align to TRBD2. The trim removed 10 bases at V and 0 bases at J, leaving 14 bases unmatched. Germline lookup yields CDR1 SGHTA and CDR2 FQGTGA. The CDR3 is 17 residues long. CDR3 amino acids: CATWVREGQRSTDTQYF. The CDR3 DNA reads as TGTGCCACCTGGGTGCGGGAGGGCCAGAGGAGCACAGATACGCAGTATTTT. Supplemented by reference TRBV7-3 and TRBJ2-3, the full variable domain reads GAGVSQTPSNKVTEKGKYVELRCDPISGHTALYWYRQSLGQGPEFLIYFQGTGAADDSGLPNDRFFAVRPEGSVSTLKIQRTERGDSAVYLCATWVREGQRSTDTQYFGPGTRLTVL.

Of note for this clone: The junction departs from the called germline gene at one end, perhaps through a read error. This chain connects TRBV7-9 to TRBJ2-7; D unclear. Germline assignment: CDR1 SEHNR and CDR2 FQNEAQ (reference sequence). The CDR3 is 13 amino acids. The CDR3 reads CASSLTLVTPPSF. The CDR3 DNA follows: TGTGCCAGCAGCTTAACTCTGGTGACTCCACCTAGCTTC. Filled out from reference TRBV7-9 and TRBJ2-7, the complete variable domain reads DTGVSQNPRHKITKRGQNVTFRCDPISEHNRLYWYRQTLGQGPEFLTYFQNEAQLEKSRLLSDRFSAERPKGSFSTLEIQRTEQGDSAMYLCASSLTLVTPPSFGPGTRLTVT.